This passage covers 15 T cell receptor beta chains from one sample sequenced in a study of OX40 agonist ivuxolimab in advanced cancers. Only in-frame clones appear in the TCRdb table, and some are missing; sequencing was by immunoSEQ multiplex PCR. The profile covers tens of thousands of clones, with roughly nine tenths appearing a single time and 0.85% to 0.95% taken by the ten largest. The sample in question was CD4+ or CD8+ T cells sorted from blood, obtained in a trial of the OX40 agonist ivuxolimab. All receptors derive from an adult with an advanced solid tumor such as melanoma, head and neck, liver or kidney cancer.

The chain recombines TRBV7-3 with TRBJ2-3, with TRBD1 identical over 9 bases. CDR1 and CDR2 (germline): SGHTA, FQGTGA. This CDR3 contains 16 residues. V shed 0 bases, J shed 4 bases, and the junction held 5 bases outside the gene matches. The CDR3, as DNA: TGTGCCAGCAGCTTAACTCCGGACAGGGGCGCAGATACGCAGTATTTT. Its translation is CASSLTPDRGADTQYF.

This sequence joins TRBV28 and TRBJ1-2; tentatively, D is TRBD1 (5 bases). The CDR3 has 15 amino acids. Germline V gene sequence: CDR1 MDHEN, CDR2 SYDVKM. V gave up 2 bases and J gave up 3 bases, with 13 bases separating them. As DNA, the CDR3 is TGTGCCAGCAGTTTAATCGCAAGAGGGGACTATGGCTACACCTTC. This sequence encodes CASSLIARGDYGYTF.

This chain uses TRBV18 with TRBJ2-7; D is uncertain. V was cut by 6 bases and J by 4 bases, with 10 bases left in between. The CDR3 sequence is 12 residues long. The germline V gene encodes CDR1 KGHSH and CDR2 LQKENI. The CDR3 spells CASSPDTYEQYF. The CDR3 DNA reads as TGTGCCAGCTCCCCCGACACGTACGAGCAGTACTTC.

The rearrangement links TRBV12-5 to TRBJ1-3; perhaps TRBD1 as D (6 bases). V lost 0 bases and J 3 bases, leaving 15 bases between the germline ends. Germline V gene lookup returns CDR1 LGHNT and CDR2 FRNRAP. This CDR3 is 17 amino acids long. Here the CDR3 reads CASGLVGGGAGGNTIYF. For the CDR3, the DNA is TGTGCTAGTGGTTTGGTGGGAGGGGGGGCTGGTGGAAACACCATATATTTT. The full variable domain, with the rest looked up from reference TRBV12-5 and TRBJ1-3, is DARVTQTPRHKVTEMGQEVTMRCQPILGHNTVFWYRQTMMQGLELLAYFRNRAPLDDSGMPKDRFSAEMPDATLATLKIQPSEPRDSAVYFCASGLVGGGAGGNTIYFGEGSWLTVV.

V gene TRBV30 combines with J gene TRBJ2-7, with 15 bases matching TRBD2. This CDR3 spans 18 amino acids. Unmatched junction bases numbered 8, after V lost 0 bases and J lost 2 bases. Germline lookup yields CDR1 GTSNPN and CDR2 SVGIG (reference sequence). CDR3 DNA: TGTGCCTGGAGTGTAATGGGACTAGCGGGAGGTACGACCTACGAGCAGTACTTC. Protein: CAWSVMGLAGGTTYEQYF.

The chain links TRBV5-4 to TRBJ2-3; D call uncertain. Trimming cost V 1 base and J 2 bases, with 5 bases left between them. Germline V CDR1 and CDR2: SGHNT, YYREEE (reference sequence). The CDR3 length is 13 residues. The CDR3 nucleotides read TGTGCCAGCAGCTTGTTAAACACAGATACGCAGTATTTT. Its protein is CASSLLNTDTQYF.

The chain uses TRBV6-5 and TRBJ1-3; 7 bases match TRBD1. CDR3 length: 15 residues. Unmatched junction bases numbered 7, after V lost 6 bases and J lost 2 bases. Germline CDR1 and CDR2: MNHEY and SVGAGI. DNA for the CDR3: TGTGCCAGCAGGGACACAGGGGACACTGGAAACACCATATATTTT. Protein: CASRDTGDTGNTIYF.

This clone was seen a single time. The V call is TRBV18, the J call TRBJ2-2; 11 bases fit TRBD2. Unmatched junction bases numbered 6, after V lost 4 bases and J lost 2 bases. The CDR3 extends over 17 amino acids. Germline CDR1 is KGHSH and CDR2 is LQKENI. The CDR3 is CASSLLAGGLNTGELFF. The CDR3 DNA sequence: TGTGCCAGCTCACTCCTAGCGGGGGGCCTAAACACCGGGGAGCTGTTTTTT.

This sequence joins TRBV7-3 and TRBJ2-1; D ambiguous. The CDR3 sequence is 16 residues long. Germline CDR1 SGHTA, CDR2 FQGTGA. The V and J ends lost 2 bases and 5 bases respectively, with 16 bases between them. DNA for the CDR3: TGTGCCAGCAGCTTAGCGGCGGTAGGCAACAACAATGAGCAGTTCTTC. It is translated as CASSLAAVGNNNEQFF.

J is TRBJ1-5 and V is TRBV2; the D is unclear. The V end lost 4 bases, the J end lost 4 bases, and 14 bases lay between the germline ends. The CDR3 is 15 amino acids. The germline V gene encodes CDR1 SNHLY and CDR2 FYNNEI. CDR3 sequence (DNA): TGTGCCAGCAGTGCTGATGTAACAGCAAATCAGCCCCAGCATTTT. It translates to CASSADVTANQPQHF. Full variable domain (remainder filled in from reference TRBV2 and TRBJ1-5): EPEVTQTPSHQVTQMGQEVILRCVPISNHLYFYWYRQILGQKVEFLVSFYNNEISEKSEIFDDQFSVERPDGSNFTLKIRSTKLEDSAMYFCASSADVTANQPQHFGDGTRLSIL.

This chain joins TRBV29-1 and TRBJ2-5, with D perhaps given as TRBD1 or TRBD2 (6 bases each). CDR3 length equals 13 residues. Trimming stripped 5 bases from V and 2 bases from J, with 12 bases between. In germline, CDR1 is SQVTM, CDR2 ANQGSEA. The CDR3 here is CSVFGGSQETQYF. CDR3 in DNA: TGCAGCGTTTTCGGGGGCTCTCAAGAGACCCAGTACTTC.

The rearrangement uses TRBV6-1 and TRBJ1-2, with 9 bases matching TRBD1. Germline V gene sequence: CDR1 MNHNS, CDR2 SASEGT. CDR3 length: 14 amino acids. With 3 bases clipped from V and 1 base from J, the junction kept 0 bases outside the gene matches. CDR3 bases: TGTGCCAGCAGTGAGGGACAGGGTAACTATGGCTACACCTTC. This encodes CASSEGQGNYGYTF.

V is TRBV5-6 and J is TRBJ2-5, with D perhaps TRBD1 (7 bases). Germline V gene data show CDR1 as SGHDT and CDR2 as YYEEEE. The CDR3 has 18 amino acids. Trimming took 3 bases from V and 5 from J, leaving 26 bases between them. In nucleotides, the CDR3 is TGTGCCAGCAGCTCGGGAGAAGGGGGCAGGGAGGTTAAGGAGACCCAGTACTTC. Its translation is CASSSGEGGREVKETQYF.

The J gene is TRBJ1-2, the V gene TRBV19; 9 positions agree with TRBD1. The CDR3 loop spans 14 amino acids. From germline, CDR1 is LNHDA and CDR2 SQIVND (reference sequence). Trimming removed 4 bases from V and 3 bases from J; junction bases left unmatched: 3. The CDR3 reads CASSRRQGDYGYTF. In DNA, the CDR3 is TGTGCCAGTAGTAGACGACAGGGGGACTATGGCTACACCTTC.

This rearrangement joins TRBV18 to TRBJ2-7; D unresolved. The CDR3 has 13 residues. V dropped 6 bases and J dropped 1 base, with 10 bases sitting between them. The germline gives CDR1 KGHSH, CDR2 LQKENI. CDR3 residues: CASSLSESYEQYF. The CDR3 DNA sequence: TGTGCCAGCTCGCTCTCAGAATCCTACGAGCAGTACTTC.